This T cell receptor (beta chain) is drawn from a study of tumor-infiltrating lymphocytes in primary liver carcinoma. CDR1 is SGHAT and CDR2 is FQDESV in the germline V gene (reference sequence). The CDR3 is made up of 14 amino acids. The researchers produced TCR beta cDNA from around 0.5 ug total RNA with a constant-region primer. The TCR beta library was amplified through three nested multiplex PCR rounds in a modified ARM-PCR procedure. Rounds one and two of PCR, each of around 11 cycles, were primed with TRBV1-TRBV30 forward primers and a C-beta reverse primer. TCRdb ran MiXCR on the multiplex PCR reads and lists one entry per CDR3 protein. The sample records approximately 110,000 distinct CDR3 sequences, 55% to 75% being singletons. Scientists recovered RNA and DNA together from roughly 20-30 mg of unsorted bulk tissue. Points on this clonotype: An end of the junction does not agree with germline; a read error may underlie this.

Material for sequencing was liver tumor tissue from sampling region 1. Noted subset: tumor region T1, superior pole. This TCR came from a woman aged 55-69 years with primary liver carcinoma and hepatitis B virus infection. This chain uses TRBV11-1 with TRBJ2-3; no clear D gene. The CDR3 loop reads CARSLRQHAEESHF. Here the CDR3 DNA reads TGTGCCAGGAGCTTAAGGCAACATGCGGAAGAGTCTCACTTT. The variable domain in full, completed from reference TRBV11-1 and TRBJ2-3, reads EAEVAQSPRYKITEKSQAVAFWCDPISGHATLYWYRQILGQGPELLVQFQDESVVDDSQLPKDRFSAERLKGVDSTLKIQPAELGDSAMYLCARSLRQHAEESHFGPGTRLTVL.